What follows are 6 T cell receptor beta chains derived from one specimen sequenced in a study of TIL therapy for anti-PD-1-resistant metastatic lung cancer. The libraries were made with immunoSEQ v3. Using immunoSEQ multiplex PCR, the repertoire was profiled, and TCRdb retains in-frame clones only, with some absent. The sample has tens of thousands of clones; roughly 84% are singletons. Time point indicated: pre-treatment sample, taken before nivolumab and TIL therapy. The source was blood, collected at baseline. The origin of the receptors is a person between 30 and 79 years old with non-small cell lung cancer.

The CDR3 loop is CASSLEGGRGRFAYNSPLHF. The CDR3 nucleotides are TGTGCCAGCAGCCTAGAAGGCGGCAGGGGGCGGTTCGCCTATAATTCACCCCTCCACTTT. The chain combines TRBV14 with TRBJ1-6, with TRBD1 matching over 8 bases. J lost 2 bases, V lost 4 bases, and 16 bases had no gene match. Looked up from germline, CDR1 is SGHDN and CDR2 is FVKESK. There are 20 residues in the CDR3. The full variable domain, with the rest looked up from reference TRBV14 and TRBJ1-6, is EAGVTQFPSHSVIEKGQTVTLRCDPISGHDNLYWYRRVMGKEIKFLLHFVKESKQDESGMPNNRFLAERTGGTYSTLKVQPAELEDSGVYFCASSLEGGRGRFAYNSPLHFGNGTRLTVT.

The chain links TRBV10-2 to TRBJ2-1; D remains ambiguous. This CDR3 is 12 amino acids long. Trimming stripped 7 bases from V and 8 bases from J, with 12 bases between. CDR1 and CDR2 (germline): WSHSY, SAAADI. In nucleotides, the CDR3 is TGCGCCAGCACTATGTCGGGTTATGAGCAGTTCTTC. Protein: CASTMSGYEQFF.

This rearrangement joins TRBV5-1 to TRBJ2-2, with 7 bases aligning to TRBD1. This CDR3 comprises 14 residues. The V gene's germline CDR1 is SGHRS and CDR2 YFSETQ. J gave up 4 bases and V 8 bases, and 8 bases lay outside the gene matches. CDR3 sequence reads: CASKQGTGTGELFF. CDR3 nucleotide sequence: TGCGCCAGTAAACAGGGGACGGGCACCGGGGAGCTGTTTTTT.

This chain connects TRBV10-3 to TRBJ1-6; D not certain. Deletions cut 6 bases from V and 0 bases from J, with 15 bases between. CDR3 size: 17 residues. Germline CDR1 is ENHRY and CDR2 is SYGVKD. Here the CDR3 reads CAISRNPRSSYNSPLHF. CDR3 in DNA: TGTGCCATCAGCAGAAATCCGAGGAGCTCCTATAATTCACCCCTCCACTTT.

This chain joins TRBV27 and TRBJ2-1; D is possibly TRBD2 (5 bases). The CDR3 is made up of 15 amino acids. Trimming cost V 2 bases and J 2 bases, with 10 bases left between them. Germline V gives CDR1 MNHEY, CDR2 SMNVEV (reference sequence). CDR3 coding DNA: TGTGCCAGCAGTTTAGTGGGAGTAGCCTACAATGAGCAGTTCTTC. Its protein is CASSLVGVAYNEQFF.

The chain joins TRBV6-5 to TRBJ2-2; 8 nucleotides agree with TRBD2. The CDR3 totals 16 residues. Trimming at V came to 2 bases and at J to 6 bases, leaving 8 bases not matched to a gene. The germline CDR1 and CDR2 sequences are MNHEY and SVGAGI. Here the CDR3 DNA reads TGTGCCAGCAGTTACCACCGGACACTAGCGGCCGGGGAGCTGTTTTTT. This sequence encodes CASSYHRTLAAGELFF.